The entry that follows covers one T cell receptor (beta chain) sequence. Profiled with immunoSEQ multiplex PCR; TCRdb holds only in-frame clones, not every one. The data contain around 140,000 clones, 80% to 90% of them singletons. The data belong to a study of cytotoxic CD8 clonotypes in ibrutinib-treated CLL. Study-wide context: Within the patient group, 11 were relapsed/refractory and approximately 14 treatment-naive, and about 17 were IGHV unmutated. Collecting the response samples happened after a median roughly eleven months of treatment, with a range of 6 to 36.

Cryopreserved PBMCs were the source of about 2 micrograms of genomic DNA, which went to TCR beta libraries. The germline V gene has CDR1 LGHNT and CDR2 FRNRAP. The CDR3 has 16 amino acids. The V and J ends lost 0 bases and 2 bases respectively, with 11 bases between them. The chain links TRBV12-5 to TRBJ1-3, with TRBD1 as a possible D gene (6 bases). The material sequenced was PBMCs, taken after 24 months of ibrutinib treatment. The TCR was taken from a human donor with chronic lymphocytic leukemia. CDR3 sequence: CASGLVTGQPGNTIYF. CDR3 sequence (DNA): TGTGCTAGTGGTTTGGTAACAGGGCAGCCTGGAAACACCATATATTTT.